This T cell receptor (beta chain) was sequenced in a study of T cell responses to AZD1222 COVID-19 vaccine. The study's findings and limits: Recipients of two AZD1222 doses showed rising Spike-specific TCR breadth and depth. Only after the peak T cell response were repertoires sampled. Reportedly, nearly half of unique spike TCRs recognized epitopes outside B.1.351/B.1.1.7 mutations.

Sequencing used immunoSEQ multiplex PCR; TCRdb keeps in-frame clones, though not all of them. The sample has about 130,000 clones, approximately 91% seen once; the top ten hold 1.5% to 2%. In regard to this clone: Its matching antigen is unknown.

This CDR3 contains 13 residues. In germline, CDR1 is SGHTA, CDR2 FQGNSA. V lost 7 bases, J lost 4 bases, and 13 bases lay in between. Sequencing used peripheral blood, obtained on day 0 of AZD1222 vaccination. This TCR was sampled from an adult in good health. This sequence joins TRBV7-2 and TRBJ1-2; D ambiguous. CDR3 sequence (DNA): TGTGCCAGCAACCTAGTACGGAGCTATGGCTACACCTTC. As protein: CASNLVRSYGYTF. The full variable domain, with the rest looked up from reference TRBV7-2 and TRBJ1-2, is GAGVSQSPSNKVTEKGKDVELRCDPISGHTALYWYRQSLGQGLEFLIYFQGNSAPDKSGLPSDRFSAERTGGSVSTLTIQRTQQEDSAVYLCASNLVRSYGYTFGSGTRLTVV.